Listed below are T cell receptor beta chains from one sample, sequenced in a study of T-cell memory formation after mild COVID-19. TCRdb used MiXCR to reprocess the 5' RACE reads, holding one entry per CDR3 protein. The data show about 82,000 distinct CDR3 sequences, roughly an eighth seen once. Material for sequencing was PBMCs or a T cell subset sorted from them (not recorded which). The receptors here all came from an adult woman who had mild COVID-19 (a few samples of this study predate the infection). Cell type and time point are not known. CDR3s include the opening cysteine and the closing phenylalanine or tryptophan. Fields, in order: D gene, V gene, clone size, J gene, CDR3 DNA, CDR3 protein. A D gene is named only where the DNA matches it firmly. The size field is filled for only some rows; it gives once, few, many or a size class.

d_gene: -
v_gene: TRBV7-6
abundance: few
j_gene: TRBJ1-1
CDR3nt: TGTGCCAGCAGCTTAGCAAGCCCCTTGAACACTGAAGCTTTCTTT
CDR3aa: CASSLASPLNTEAFF

d_gene: TRBD2
v_gene: TRBV6-2/TRBV6-3
abundance: -
j_gene: TRBJ2-1
CDR3nt: TGTGCCAGCAGTTACTTCCCGGGACTACCAAGCTCCTACAATGAGCAGTTCTTC
CDR3aa: CASSYFPGLPSSYNEQFF

d_gene: -
v_gene: TRBV11-3
abundance: -
j_gene: TRBJ2-3
CDR3nt: TGTGCCAGCAGCGGAAGGACAGCTAGCACAGATACGCAGTATTTT
CDR3aa: CASSGRTASTDTQYF

d_gene: TRBD2
v_gene: TRBV6-2/TRBV6-3
abundance: -
j_gene: TRBJ2-3
CDR3nt: TGTGCCAGCAGTTCGGCGGGACTAGCCCAAGATACGCAGTATTTT
CDR3aa: CASSSAGLAQDTQYF

d_gene: -
v_gene: TRBV6-5
abundance: -
j_gene: TRBJ2-1
CDR3nt: TGTGCCAGCACCCCGGCGGGTAGGGGGTTTTACAATGAGCAGTTCTTC
CDR3aa: CASTPAGRGFYNEQFF

d_gene: TRBD1
v_gene: TRBV7-8
abundance: few
j_gene: TRBJ2-1
CDR3nt: TGTGCCAGCAGCATCAGGCGACCGGGACAGGTTCATAATGAGCAGTTCTTC
CDR3aa: CASSIRRPGQVHNEQFF

d_gene: -
v_gene: TRBV6-2/TRBV6-3
abundance: -
j_gene: TRBJ2-5
CDR3nt: TGTGCCAGCAGCCGGGGGGCGTGGGAGACCCAGTACTTC
CDR3aa: CASSRGAWETQYF

d_gene: TRBD1
v_gene: TRBV7-9
abundance: once
j_gene: TRBJ2-2
CDR3nt: TGTGCCAGCAGCCCCCCACAGGGGGTGGGGAACACCGGGGAGCTGTTTTTT
CDR3aa: CASSPPQGVGNTGELFF

d_gene: TRBD1
v_gene: TRBV7-8
abundance: -
j_gene: TRBJ2-7
CDR3nt: TGTGCCAGCAGCATAGACAGGGGACGTGAGCAGTACTTC
CDR3aa: CASSIDRGREQYF

d_gene: -
v_gene: TRBV7-3
abundance: few
j_gene: TRBJ2-3
CDR3nt: TGTGCCAGCAGCTCTCCGGGTCAGTGGTGGCAGTATTTT
CDR3aa: CASSSPGQWWQYF

d_gene: TRBD1
v_gene: TRBV7-9
abundance: -
j_gene: TRBJ2-7
CDR3nt: TGTGCCAGCAGCCCGGACAGGGTCGAGCAGTACTTC
CDR3aa: CASSPDRVEQYF

d_gene: -
v_gene: TRBV7-9
abundance: few
j_gene: TRBJ2-1
CDR3nt: TGTGCCAGCAGCAAGATGGGACCGATCCGGCTGGATGAGCAGTTCTTC
CDR3aa: CASSKMGPIRLDEQFF

d_gene: -
v_gene: TRBV9
abundance: few
j_gene: TRBJ2-3
CDR3nt: TGTGCCAGCAGCGTAGGGGGAGCGGTGGGGACAGATACGCAGTATTTT
CDR3aa: CASSVGGAVGTDTQYF

d_gene: TRBD1
v_gene: TRBV6-2/TRBV6-3
abundance: many
j_gene: TRBJ2-7
CDR3nt: TGTGCCAGCAGCCCCCCGGGACAGAGATACGAGCAGTACTTC
CDR3aa: CASSPPGQRYEQYF

d_gene: -
v_gene: TRBV7-9
abundance: -
j_gene: TRBJ2-3
CDR3nt: TGTGCCGCCCTTCCTTCCAGCACAGATACGCAGTATTTT
CDR3aa: CAALPSSTDTQYF

d_gene: TRBD2
v_gene: TRBV12-3/TRBV12-4
abundance: -
j_gene: TRBJ2-3
CDR3nt: TGTGCCAGCAGTTGGCTAGCGGGAGGCGGCACAGATACGCAGTATTTT
CDR3aa: CASSWLAGGGTDTQYF

d_gene: -
v_gene: TRBV7-6
abundance: few
j_gene: TRBJ1-1
CDR3nt: TGTGCCAGCAGCTTGATTGGGTCTGAAGCTTTCTTT
CDR3aa: CASSLIGSEAFF

d_gene: -
v_gene: TRBV4-3
abundance: -
j_gene: TRBJ2-1
CDR3nt: TGCGCCAGCAGCCAAGAAGGACTACTCTACAATGAGCAGTTCTTC
CDR3aa: CASSQEGLLYNEQFF

d_gene: -
v_gene: TRBV29-1
abundance: -
j_gene: TRBJ2-7
CDR3nt: TGCAGCGTTGAAGAACTAGGGGGTTACGAGCAGTACTTC
CDR3aa: CSVEELGGYEQYF

d_gene: TRBD1
v_gene: TRBV27
abundance: few
j_gene: TRBJ2-7
CDR3nt: TGTGCCAGCAGCCAGTCCCGGGACAGGGCCTACGAGCAGTACTTC
CDR3aa: CASSQSRDRAYEQYF

d_gene: TRBD2
v_gene: TRBV20-1
abundance: few
j_gene: TRBJ2-7
CDR3nt: TGCAGTGCCAGTAGCGGGACCGACGAGCAGTACTTC
CDR3aa: CSASSGTDEQYF

d_gene: -
v_gene: TRBV15
abundance: -
j_gene: TRBJ1-1
CDR3nt: TGTGCCACCAGCCAGGTGAACACTGAAGCTTTCTTT
CDR3aa: CATSQVNTEAFF

d_gene: -
v_gene: TRBV6-6
abundance: -
j_gene: TRBJ1-2
CDR3nt: TGTGCCAGCAGACACTCATGGCAGTCGCATGCCTATGGCTACACCTTC
CDR3aa: CASRHSWQSHAYGYTF

d_gene: -
v_gene: TRBV30
abundance: -
j_gene: TRBJ2-7
CDR3nt: TGTGCCTGGAGTCCCTACTCCTACGAGCAGTACTTC
CDR3aa: CAWSPYSYEQYF

d_gene: -
v_gene: TRBV7-9
abundance: few
j_gene: TRBJ1-1
CDR3nt: TGTGCCAGCAGCTTCCCTGGGGGCCCAAACACTGAAGCTTTCTTT
CDR3aa: CASSFPGGPNTEAFF

d_gene: TRBD2
v_gene: TRBV20-1
abundance: few
j_gene: TRBJ2-1
CDR3nt: TGCAGTGCCCGGACTAGCGGGGTCGATGAGCAGTTCTTC
CDR3aa: CSARTSGVDEQFF

d_gene: -
v_gene: TRBV5-1
abundance: many
j_gene: TRBJ2-7
CDR3nt: TGCGCCAGCAGCGGGTCGGGCAGAACCTACGAGCAGTACTTC
CDR3aa: CASSGSGRTYEQYF

d_gene: -
v_gene: TRBV15
abundance: -
j_gene: TRBJ1-2
CDR3nt: TGTGCCACCAGCAGAGATTCCAGCTTCTATGGCTACACCTTC
CDR3aa: CATSRDSSFYGYTF

d_gene: TRBD1
v_gene: TRBV4-2
abundance: few
j_gene: TRBJ1-6
CDR3nt: TGTGCCAGCAGATGGGGGACAGATAATTCACCCCTCCACTTT
CDR3aa: CASRWGTDNSPLHF

d_gene: TRBD2
v_gene: TRBV6-2/TRBV6-3
abundance: few
j_gene: TRBJ2-7
CDR3nt: TGTGCCAGCAGTTATGCGGGAGCGAACTACGAGCAGTACTTC
CDR3aa: CASSYAGANYEQYF

d_gene: -
v_gene: TRBV19
abundance: few
j_gene: TRBJ2-1
CDR3nt: TGTGCCAGTAGTATTACAAGAGGGGACGCCCACAATGAGCAGTTCTTC
CDR3aa: CASSITRGDAHNEQFF

d_gene: -
v_gene: TRBV5-8
abundance: many
j_gene: TRBJ2-3
CDR3nt: TGTGCCAGCAGCTTCGGAGGAGATACGCAGTATTTT
CDR3aa: CASSFGGDTQYF

d_gene: -
v_gene: TRBV27
abundance: -
j_gene: TRBJ2-1
CDR3nt: TGTGCCAGCAGTTTCGGACGGACGGTGCAGTTCTTC
CDR3aa: CASSFGRTVQFF

d_gene: -
v_gene: TRBV7-6
abundance: -
j_gene: TRBJ2-7
CDR3nt: TGTGCCAGCAGCTCTAACGGGGGTAACTACGAGCAGTACTTC
CDR3aa: CASSSNGGNYEQYF

d_gene: TRBD2
v_gene: TRBV6-5
abundance: -
j_gene: TRBJ2-7
CDR3nt: TGTGCCAGCAGTTACTTTAGCGGGAGTCGCTACGAGCAGTACTTC
CDR3aa: CASSYFSGSRYEQYF

d_gene: -
v_gene: TRBV20-1
abundance: few
j_gene: TRBJ2-7
CDR3nt: TGCAGCGGGCGTGAGGGAGGCGAGCAGTACTTC
CDR3aa: CSGREGGEQYF

d_gene: -
v_gene: TRBV12-3/TRBV12-4
abundance: few
j_gene: TRBJ2-3
CDR3nt: TGTGCCAGCAGCCCTAGGGGGGGTTGGACAGATACGCAGTATTTT
CDR3aa: CASSPRGGWTDTQYF

d_gene: -
v_gene: TRBV6-5
abundance: -
j_gene: TRBJ2-5
CDR3nt: TGTGCCAGCAGTGAGGGACTTTGGGAGTCCCAGTACTTC
CDR3aa: CASSEGLWESQYF

d_gene: TRBD2
v_gene: TRBV9
abundance: few
j_gene: TRBJ2-1
CDR3nt: TGTGCCAGCAGCAGGAGCGGGGGGGCCCCTTCCTCCTACAATGAGCAGTTCTTC
CDR3aa: CASSRSGGAPSSYNEQFF

d_gene: -
v_gene: TRBV4-1
abundance: few
j_gene: TRBJ2-2
CDR3nt: TGCGCCAGCAGCCAAGCACGTAACCCAACCGGGGAGCTGTTTTTT
CDR3aa: CASSQARNPTGELFF

d_gene: -
v_gene: TRBV12-3/TRBV12-4
abundance: few
j_gene: TRBJ2-7
CDR3nt: TGTGCCAGCAGTTCTGCCAGGCAGAGCTACGAGCAGTACTTC
CDR3aa: CASSSARQSYEQYF

d_gene: -
v_gene: TRBV29-1
abundance: many
j_gene: TRBJ2-7
CDR3nt: TGCAGCGGGACAGTCTCCTACGAGCAGTACTTC
CDR3aa: CSGTVSYEQYF

d_gene: TRBD2
v_gene: TRBV4-3
abundance: few
j_gene: TRBJ2-3
CDR3nt: TGCGCCAGCAGCCAAGATCGGTGGGAAGGGACTAGCGGGAGAGATACGCAGTATTTT
CDR3aa: CASSQDRWEGTSGRDTQYF

d_gene: -
v_gene: TRBV10-3
abundance: few
j_gene: TRBJ1-1
CDR3nt: TGTGCCATCAGTGAGTTCAGCACTGAAGCTTTCTTT
CDR3aa: CAISEFSTEAFF

d_gene: -
v_gene: TRBV29-1
abundance: -
j_gene: TRBJ2-6
CDR3nt: TGCAGCGTCGTCAGCCCCTCTGGGGCCAACGTCCTGACTTTC
CDR3aa: CSVVSPSGANVLTF

d_gene: TRBD2
v_gene: TRBV7-2
abundance: -
j_gene: TRBJ2-7
CDR3nt: TGTGCCAGCAGCATCCGGGACTACTCCTACGAGCAGTACTTC
CDR3aa: CASSIRDYSYEQYF

d_gene: TRBD1
v_gene: TRBV5-6
abundance: few
j_gene: TRBJ2-7
CDR3nt: TGTGCCAGCAGCTTCGGGACAGGGTCTCCCAACGAGCAGTACTTC
CDR3aa: CASSFGTGSPNEQYF

d_gene: -
v_gene: TRBV2
abundance: few
j_gene: TRBJ2-3
CDR3nt: TGTGCCAGCAGTGAGGATACGCAGTATTTT
CDR3aa: CASSEDTQYF

d_gene: -
v_gene: TRBV11-3
abundance: -
j_gene: TRBJ2-7
CDR3nt: TGTGCCAGCAGCTCCGCCCTTCAGGTAGTAGAGCAGTACTTC
CDR3aa: CASSSALQVVEQYF

d_gene: -
v_gene: TRBV24-1
abundance: few
j_gene: TRBJ2-7
CDR3nt: TGTGCCACCAGTGATGGCATTTCCGGGGAGCAGTACTTC
CDR3aa: CATSDGISGEQYF